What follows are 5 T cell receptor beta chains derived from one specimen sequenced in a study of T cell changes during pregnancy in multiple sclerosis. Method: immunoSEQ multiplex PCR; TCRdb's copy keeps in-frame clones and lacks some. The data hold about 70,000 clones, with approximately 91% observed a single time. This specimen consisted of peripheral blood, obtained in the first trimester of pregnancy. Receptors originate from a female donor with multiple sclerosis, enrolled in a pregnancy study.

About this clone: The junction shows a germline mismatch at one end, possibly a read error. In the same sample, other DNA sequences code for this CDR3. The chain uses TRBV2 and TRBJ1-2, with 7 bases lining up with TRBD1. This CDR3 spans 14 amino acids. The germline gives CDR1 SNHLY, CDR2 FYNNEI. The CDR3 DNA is TGTGCCAGCCACTCGGGACAGAAGTCCTATGGTTACACCTTC. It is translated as CASHSGQKSYGYTF. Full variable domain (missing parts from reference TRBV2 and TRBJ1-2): EPEVTQTPSHQVTQMGQEVILRCVPISNHLYFYWYRQILGQKVEFLVSFYNNEISEKSEIFDDQFSVERPDGSNFTLKIRSTKLEDSAMYFCASHSGQKSYGYTFGSGTRLTVV.

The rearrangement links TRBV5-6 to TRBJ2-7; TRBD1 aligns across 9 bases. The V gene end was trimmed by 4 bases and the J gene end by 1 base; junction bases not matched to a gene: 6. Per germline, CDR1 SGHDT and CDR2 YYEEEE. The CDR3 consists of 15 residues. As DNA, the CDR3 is TGTGCCAGCAGCCCTGCCGGGACAGGGTCCTACGAGCAGTACTTC. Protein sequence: CASSPAGTGSYEQYF.

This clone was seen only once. CDR3 sequence reads: CASSKMGDQETQYF. The CDR3 DNA is TGTGCCAGCTCCAAGATGGGCGATCAAGAGACCCAGTACTTC. The rearrangement joins TRBV2 to TRBJ2-5, with D unresolved. V was trimmed by 8 bases and J by 2 bases, leaving 15 bases between them. Per germline, CDR1 SNHLY and CDR2 FYNNEI. This CDR3 is 14 amino acids long.

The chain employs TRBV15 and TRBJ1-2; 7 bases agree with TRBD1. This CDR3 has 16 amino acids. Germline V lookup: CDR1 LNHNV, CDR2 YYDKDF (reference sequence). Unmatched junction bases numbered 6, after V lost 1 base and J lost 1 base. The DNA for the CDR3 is TGTGCCACCAGCAGAGCCCGGGACAGATTTAACTATGGCTACACCTTC. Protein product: CATSRARDRFNYGYTF.

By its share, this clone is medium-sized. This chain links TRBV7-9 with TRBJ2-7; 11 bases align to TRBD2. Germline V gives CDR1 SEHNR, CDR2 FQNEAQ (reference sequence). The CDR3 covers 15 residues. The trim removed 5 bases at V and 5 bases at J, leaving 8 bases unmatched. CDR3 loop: CASSRRLAGYNEQYF. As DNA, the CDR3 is TGTGCCAGCAGCCGACGACTAGCGGGATACAACGAGCAGTACTTC.